This entry lists 3 T cell receptor beta chains sequenced from one sample in a study of shared clonotypes between healthy human individuals. Assay: immunoSEQ multiplex PCR; the TCRdb copy retains only in-frame clones and omits some. The sample lists around 700,000 clones, around two thirds seen once, with 1.7% in the top ten. Sequences were obtained from memory CD4+ T cells sorted from blood. Subset specified: CD45RA-negative fraction. The receptors were sampled from a woman in her 30s in good health.

The chain carries TRBV5-6 and TRBJ2-1; D is unclear. V shed 3 bases and J shed 0 bases, with 13 bases lying between them. CDR1 and CDR2 (germline): SGHDT, YYEEEE. This CDR3 spans 16 amino acids. CDR3 region: CASSSRRGSSYNEQFF. The CDR3 DNA reads TGTGCCAGCAGCTCTAGGCGTGGCAGCTCCTACAATGAGCAGTTCTTC.

The chain couples TRBV11-2 to TRBJ2-7; 9 bases are shared with TRBD2. The germline gives CDR1 SGHAT, CDR2 FQNNGV. This CDR3 is 15 amino acids long. Trimming took 1 base from V and 7 from J; bases not matched to a gene: 8. The CDR3 here is CASSLVGGGRGEQYF. The CDR3 DNA sequence: TGTGCCAGCAGCTTAGTTGGTGGCGGGAGGGGAGAGCAGTACTTC.

The genes are TRBV27 and TRBJ2-1; D gene ambiguous. This CDR3 is 16 amino acids long. Germline CDR1 MNHEY, CDR2 SMNVEV (reference sequence). V was clipped by 7 bases and J by 2 bases, with 18 bases between them. The CDR3 loop is CASKTRGSQPYNEQFF. The DNA for the CDR3 is TGTGCCAGCAAGACCCGAGGTTCCCAGCCCTACAATGAGCAGTTCTTC.